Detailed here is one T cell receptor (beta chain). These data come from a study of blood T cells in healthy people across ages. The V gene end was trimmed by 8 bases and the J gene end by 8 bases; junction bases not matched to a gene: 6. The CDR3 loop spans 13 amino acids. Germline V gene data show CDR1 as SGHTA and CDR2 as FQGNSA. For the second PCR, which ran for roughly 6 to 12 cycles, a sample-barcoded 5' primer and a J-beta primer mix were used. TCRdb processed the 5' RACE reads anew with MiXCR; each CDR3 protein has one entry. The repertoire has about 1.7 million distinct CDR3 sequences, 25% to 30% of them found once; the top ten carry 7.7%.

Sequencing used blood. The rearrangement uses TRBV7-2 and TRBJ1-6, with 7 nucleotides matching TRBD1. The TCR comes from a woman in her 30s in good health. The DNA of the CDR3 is TGTGCCAGCGGATTCGACAGGGATTCACCCCTCCACTTT. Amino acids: CASGFDRDSPLHF.